This TCR beta chain was sequenced during a study of OX40 agonist ivuxolimab in advanced cancers. Study details: There were three patients with partial responses, one having hepatocellular carcinoma and two cutaneous melanoma. Study conclusions and caveats: Clonal expansion in partial responders at 0.1-3.0 mg/kg ranked among the lowest.

Germline V lookup: CDR1 SGHDT, CDR2 YYEEEE. The CDR3 contains 18 residues. Unmatched junction bases numbered 12, after V lost 2 bases and J lost 5 bases. Collection of blood occurred at baseline, at cycle 4 day 1, and at cycle 7 day 1. Comment on this clone: Its specificity is unknown.

TCRdb's table, derived via immunoSEQ multiplex PCR, lists solely in-frame clones and lacks some. The sample consists of 60,000 to 75,000 clones, 70% to 90% of them appearing once. The chain carries TRBV5-6 and TRBJ1-4; 10 bases map to TRBD1. The clonotype originates from an adult with an advanced solid tumor such as melanoma, head and neck, liver or kidney cancer. This specimen was CD4+ or CD8+ T cells sorted from blood, taken in a trial of the OX40 agonist ivuxolimab. The CDR3 sequence: CASSFPGTGADGNEKLFF. In DNA form, the CDR3 reads TGTGCCAGCAGCTTCCCGGGGACAGGGGCCGACGGGAATGAAAAACTGTTTTTT.